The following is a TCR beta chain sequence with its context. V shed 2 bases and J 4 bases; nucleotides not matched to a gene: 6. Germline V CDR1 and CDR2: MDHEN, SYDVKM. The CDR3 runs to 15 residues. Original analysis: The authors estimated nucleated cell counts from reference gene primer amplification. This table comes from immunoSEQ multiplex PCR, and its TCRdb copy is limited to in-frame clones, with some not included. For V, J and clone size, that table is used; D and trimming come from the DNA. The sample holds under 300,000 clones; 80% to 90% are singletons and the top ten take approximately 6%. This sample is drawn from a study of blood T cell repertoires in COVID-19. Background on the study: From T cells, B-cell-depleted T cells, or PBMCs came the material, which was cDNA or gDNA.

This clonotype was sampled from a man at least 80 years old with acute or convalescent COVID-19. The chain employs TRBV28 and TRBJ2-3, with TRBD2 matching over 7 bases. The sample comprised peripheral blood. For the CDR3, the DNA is TGTGCCAGCAGTTTAGCGGGAGTGCTTGCAGATACGCAGTATTTT. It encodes CASSLAGVLADTQYF.